This T cell receptor beta chain was documented in a study of T cells in Graves' hyperthyroidism and ophthalmopathy (dated by TCRdb to between 2019 and 2020). Looking at the study overall: Peripheral blood was sampled at the time of initial diagnosis, prior to any treatment. TCR V-J signatures able to tell the groups apart were searched for in a discovery cohort of some 97 patients, of whom about 40 had Graves' ophthalmopathy and around 56 had stable Graves' hyperthyroidism. Whether ophthalmopathy could be predicted prospectively was tested in an independent validation cohort made up of under 20 hyperthyroidism patients plus 17 patients who later progressed to ophthalmopathy. The 100 discovery patients were divided at random into training and test sets in a 7:3 ratio. Thyroid tissue and blood T-cell repertoires from six or seven Graves' hyperthyroidism patients were also compared in the study. Following sampling, methimazole starting at 30 mg daily was given to hyperthyroidism patients, and high-dose intravenous methylprednisolone was given to ophthalmopathy patients. According to the paper, TCR Vbeta CDR3 sequencing was carried out on 135 peripheral blood samples, which came from under 50 ophthalmopathy, about 75 hyperthyroidism and some 17 progressor patients. General conclusions and limits of the study: Blood samples also contained most of the expanded thyroid clonotypes (frequency above 0.001), which suggests that blood repertoires may reflect thyroid immune responses. A 13 V-J signature model separated ophthalmopathy from stable hyperthyroidism, with around 91% sensitivity and roughly 81% specificity in cross-validation and 80%/75% in testing. Sample size was not statistically predetermined, and investigators were not blinded to group allocation. During validation, the model predicted progression to ophthalmopathy a median of around six months ahead of onset, with around 71% sensitivity and 72% to 80% specificity.

The TCR beta CDR3 regions were amplified from RNA transcripts. The first round of RT-PCR for the TCR CDR3 was performed with the HTBI primer set and the Qiagen OneStep RT-PCR kit. Libraries were constructed in a second round of multiplex PCR, after which size selection and purification were carried out. Libraries were sequenced paired-end with 100 bp reads on an Illumina HiSeq2000. As for the original processing: SOAPnuke was used to process the raw data, with reads discarded if the reads contained adapters or uncalled bases, had a mean Phred below 15, or lacked an exact constant-primer or identifier match. High-quality paired reads were merged using COPE v1.2.5, and each unique nucleotide sequence was defined as a clonotype. MiTCR v1.1 was used to align the clonotypes against IMGT TRBV, TRBD and TRBJ reference segments. The analysis included only V-J combinations with a frequency above 0.0001, which together covered approximately 99% of the repertoires. The TCS score was defined as F50 (clonal expansion) divided by E x V (chaos), with BLOSUM62-based TCRdist calculated between CDR3 peptides within each V-J. Welch's t-statistics and random forest reduced 450 to 600 V-J features to about 13, which were used in a naive Bayes classifier (R e1071). TCRdb reanalyzed the raw reads on its own, using fastp at Q25 for trimming and MiXCR for clone calling, and kept in-frame beta chains. CDR3 protein duplicates are merged, each entry listing the most common genes and DNA. The V and J calls and clone size are TCRdb's, not the authors'. Recorded for this sample are under 350,000 distinct CDR3 sequences; approximately 13% of them occurred a single time. The ten largest clones add up to roughly 35% of the sample.

This clonotype was counted at least ten times. Its antigen specificity is not known. Qualities for individual bases were not recorded, and no much larger clone is one base off. V is cut by 3 bases and J by 7 bases, and the space between the germline ends is 25 bases. Taken from the germline V gene (reference sequence), the CDR1 and CDR2 loops are SEHNR and FQNEAQ. The CDR3, cysteine through phenylalanine, is 17 amino acids long. The DNA shown is the 51-base CDR3, in frame from base 1. In the ophthalmopathy patients, disease was moderately to severely active, with a Clinical Activity Score of 3 or more, a NOSPECS grade of 4 or more, and a duration of less than 3 months. The study excluded patients with uncontrolled infections, other autoimmune diseases, pregnancy or lactation. Diagnoses were based on clinical symptoms, serum thyroxine and TRAb, thyroid ultrasound and orbital computed tomography. PBMCs were isolated from approximately 10 ml of fresh peripheral blood by Ficoll-Paque density gradient centrifugation. Trizol reagent was used to extract total RNA, and RNA quality was then checked on an Agilent 2100 Bioanalyzer.

The rearranged chain carries TRBV7-9 and TRBJ2-7, with a tentative D call of TRBD1 or TRBD2, each matching 5 bases. The material sequenced was blood. The receptor was derived from a woman between 35 and 50 years old with Graves' ophthalmopathy. CDR3 reads: CASSFLGDPSRFREQYF. The DNA is TGTGCCAGCAGCTTTTTAGGGGACCCAAGCCGCTTTCGGGAGCAGTACTTC.